This TCR beta chain derives from a study of patients with pleural tuberculosis (dated by TCRdb to the mid-2010s). The germline V gene gives CDR1 as SGHAT and CDR2 as FQNNGV. Including cysteine and phenylalanine, the CDR3 has 14 amino acids. Here the CDR3 DNA is all that survives: 42 bases in frame from base 1. V loses 1 base, J loses 5 bases, and the germline ends lie 9 bases apart. Sequencing used an Illumina Genome Analyzer IIx. TCRdb trimmed public reads at Q25 via fastp, called clones via MiXCR and kept in-frame beta chains. Identical CDR3 proteins give one entry, which carries the most common genes and DNA. The sample table shows around 30,000 distinct CDR3 sequences, and 18% are seen once. Of the sample, roughly 4% falls within the top ten clones. This clonotype has at least ten counts. Its antigen remains unidentified. No much larger clone exists at a distance of one base, and base qualities are not known.

Specimen: peripheral blood. This receptor was identified in a human donor with pleural tuberculosis. This chain is built from TRBV11-2 and TRBJ2-1; possibly the D gene is TRBD1, per 5 matching bases. In nucleotides, the sequence is TGTGCCAGCAGCTTAGGGGGCAGGGACAATGAGCAGTTCTTC. Its amino acids are CASSLGGRDNEQFF. Where the CDR3 stops, the reference TRBV11-2 and TRBJ2-1 genes take over; the full variable domain is EAGVAQSPRYKIIEKRQSVAFWCNPISGHATLYWYQQILGQGPKLLIQFQNNGVVDDSQLPKDRFSAERLKGVDSTLKIQPAKLEDSAVYLCASSLGGRDNEQFFGPGTRLTVL.